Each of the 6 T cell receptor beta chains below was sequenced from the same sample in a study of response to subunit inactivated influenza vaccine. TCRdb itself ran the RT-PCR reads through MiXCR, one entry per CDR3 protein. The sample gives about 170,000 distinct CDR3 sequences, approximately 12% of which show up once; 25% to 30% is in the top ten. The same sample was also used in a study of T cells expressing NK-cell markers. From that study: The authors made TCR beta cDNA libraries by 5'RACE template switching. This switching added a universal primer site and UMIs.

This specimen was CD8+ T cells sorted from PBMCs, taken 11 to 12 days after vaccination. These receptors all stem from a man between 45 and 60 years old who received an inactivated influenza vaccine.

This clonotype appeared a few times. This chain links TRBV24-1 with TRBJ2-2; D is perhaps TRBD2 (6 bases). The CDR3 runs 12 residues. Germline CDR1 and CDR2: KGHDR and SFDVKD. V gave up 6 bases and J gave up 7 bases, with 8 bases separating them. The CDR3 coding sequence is TGTGCCACCAGTCGCGGGAACGGGGAGCTGTTTTTT. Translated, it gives CATSRGNGELFF.

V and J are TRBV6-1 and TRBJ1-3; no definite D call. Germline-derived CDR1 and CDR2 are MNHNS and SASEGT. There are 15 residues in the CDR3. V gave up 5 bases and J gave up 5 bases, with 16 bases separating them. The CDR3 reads CASSPGIQIRNTIYF. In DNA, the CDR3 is TGTGCCAGCAGTCCCGGGATCCAAATTAGAAACACCATATATTTT.

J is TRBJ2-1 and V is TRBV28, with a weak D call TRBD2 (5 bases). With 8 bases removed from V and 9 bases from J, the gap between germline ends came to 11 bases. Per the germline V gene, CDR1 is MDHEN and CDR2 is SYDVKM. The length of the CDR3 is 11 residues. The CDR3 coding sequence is TGTGCCAGCGGGTTAAGCGGTGAGCAGTTCTTC. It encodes CASGLSGEQFF.

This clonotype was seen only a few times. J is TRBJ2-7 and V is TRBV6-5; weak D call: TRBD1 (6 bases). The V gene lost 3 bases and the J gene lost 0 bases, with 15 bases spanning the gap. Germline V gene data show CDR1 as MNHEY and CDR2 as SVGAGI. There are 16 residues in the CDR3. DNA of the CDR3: TGTGCCAGCAGTTATACCGGGACACCTTACTCCTACGAGCAGTACTTC. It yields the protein CASSYTGTPYSYEQYF.

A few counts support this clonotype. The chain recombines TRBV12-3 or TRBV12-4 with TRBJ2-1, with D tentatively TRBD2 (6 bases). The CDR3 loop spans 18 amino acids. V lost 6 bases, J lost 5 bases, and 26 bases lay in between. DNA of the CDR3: TGTGCCAGCAGCCCACTTCTTCCTTTAGCGGCTGGGGACAATGAGCAGTTCTTC. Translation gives CASSPLLPLAAGDNEQFF.

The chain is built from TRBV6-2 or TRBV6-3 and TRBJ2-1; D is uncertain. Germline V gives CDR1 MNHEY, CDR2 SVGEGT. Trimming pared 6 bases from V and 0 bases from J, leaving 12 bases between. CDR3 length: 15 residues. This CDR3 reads CASRTLVNSYNEQFF. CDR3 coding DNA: TGTGCCAGCAGGACCCTAGTGAACTCCTACAATGAGCAGTTCTTC.